This T cell receptor beta chain is from a study of CD8+CD57+ T cells in acquired aplastic anemia. The V and J ends lost 3 bases and 3 bases, in that order; junction bases with no gene match: 1. CDR1 DFQATT and CDR2 SNEGSKA come from the germline V gene (reference sequence). This CDR3 is built from 13 residues. The use of genomic DNA as template underpinned the TCR beta VDJ and CDR3 profiling. TCRdb independently ran MiXCR on the reads; one entry per CDR3 protein. Seen here are fewer than 200,000 distinct CDR3 sequences, 47% observed once, and the top ten hold under 1.2%. Before being chosen for sequencing, patients had shown CD8+CD57+ cell expansion by flow cytometry. This clonotype was seen a handful of times.

This receptor was obtained from a human donor with aplastic anemia. This chain connects TRBV20-1 to TRBJ2-7; 11 nucleotides align to TRBD2. Material: sorted CD4+, CD8+, or CD8+CD57+ T cells (not recorded which) from PBMCs. The DNA for the CDR3 is TGCAGTGCTAGGGGGACTAGCGGCTACGAGCAGTACTTC. Its protein is CSARGTSGYEQYF.